The rows below give T cell receptor beta chains drawn from one sample of a study of blood T cell repertoires in COVID-19. Data came from immunoSEQ multiplex PCR; TCRdb stores just in-frame clones and leaves some out. The data contain nearly 350,000 clones, approximately 91% of them singletons. Sequences were obtained from peripheral blood. The receptors here all came from a woman between 65 and 79 years old with COVID-19, enrolled during active disease. CDR3s include the opening cysteine and the closing phenylalanine or tryptophan. The D gene is left open where the match is weak. Not every row has a clone size; where given, it reads once, few, many or a size class.

clone size: .
D gene: .
J gene: TRBJ1-5
V gene: TRBV7-9
CDR3 DNA: TGTGCCAGCAGCTCCGGGGGGATGTTCGCTGATCGTCAGCCCCAGCATTTT
CDR3 protein: CASSSGGMFADRQPQHF

clone size: .
D gene: .
J gene: TRBJ2-7
V gene: TRBV7-9
CDR3 DNA: TGTGCCAGCAGCTCCAGAAGGCAGGGCTCCTACGAGCAGTACTTC
CDR3 protein: CASSSRRQGSYEQYF

clone size: .
D gene: TRBD1
J gene: TRBJ2-5
V gene: TRBV6-5
CDR3 DNA: TGTGCCAGCAGCGCGACAGGGGAGGAGACCCAGTACTTC
CDR3 protein: CASSATGEETQYF

clone size: once
D gene: TRBD1
J gene: TRBJ1-2
V gene: TRBV5-1
CDR3 DNA: TGCGCCAGCAGCACGGGACAGGGGATAGGTGGCTACACCTTC
CDR3 protein: CASSTGQGIGGYTF

clone size: .
D gene: TRBD1
J gene: TRBJ1-4
V gene: TRBV28
CDR3 DNA: TGTGCCAGCAGTCCCCCGACAGGGGGTGCAACTAATGAAAAACTGTTTTTT
CDR3 protein: CASSPPTGGATNEKLFF

clone size: .
D gene: .
J gene: TRBJ1-2
V gene: TRBV19
CDR3 DNA: TGTGCCAGTAGTGAAGGTCAGGGACACAACTATGGCTACACCTTC
CDR3 protein: CASSEGQGHNYGYTF

clone size: .
D gene: TRBD2
J gene: TRBJ2-1
V gene: TRBV5-6
CDR3 DNA: TGTGCCAGCAGTACTACCCGACTAGCGGCTAAACCCAATGAGCAGTTCTTC
CDR3 protein: CASSTTRLAAKPNEQFF

clone size: .
D gene: TRBD1
J gene: TRBJ1-5
V gene: TRBV19
CDR3 DNA: TGTGCCAGTAGTATAAGGCAGGGGGGACAGCCCCAGCATTTT
CDR3 protein: CASSIRQGGQPQHF

clone size: .
D gene: .
J gene: TRBJ1-4
V gene: TRBV4-1
CDR3 DNA: TGCGCCAGCAGCCAAGATTCGGGAATTCCAACTAATGAAAAACTGTTTTTT
CDR3 protein: CASSQDSGIPTNEKLFF

clone size: .
D gene: .
J gene: TRBJ2-7
V gene: TRBV3-1/TRBV3-2
CDR3 DNA: TGTGCCAGCAGCCAAGATCGGGGCTACGAGCAGTACTTC
CDR3 protein: CASSQDRGYEQYF

clone size: once
D gene: .
J gene: TRBJ1-2
V gene: TRBV5-6
CDR3 DNA: TGTGCCAGCAGCTTGGCGGGCAGGGAAGCTAACTATGGCTACACCTTC
CDR3 protein: CASSLAGREANYGYTF

clone size: once
D gene: TRBD1
J gene: TRBJ1-1
V gene: TRBV20-1
CDR3 DNA: TGCAGTGCTAGTCTCAGACAGGGCCCAGCTTTCTTT
CDR3 protein: CSASLRQGPAFF

clone size: .
D gene: .
J gene: TRBJ1-5
V gene: TRBV13
CDR3 DNA: TGTGCCAGCAGCCGACAGCTCAATCAGCCCCAGCATTTT
CDR3 protein: CASSRQLNQPQHF

clone size: .
D gene: .
J gene: TRBJ1-2
V gene: TRBV6-6
CDR3 DNA: TGTGCCACCGCGACGGAGAACTATGGCTACACCTTC
CDR3 protein: CATATENYGYTF

clone size: .
D gene: .
J gene: TRBJ1-6
V gene: TRBV3-1/TRBV3-2
CDR3 DNA: TGTGCCAGCAGCCAAGGGACAGTCTTACCCCTCCACTTT
CDR3 protein: CASSQGTVLPLHF

clone size: .
D gene: .
J gene: TRBJ1-4
V gene: TRBV6-5
CDR3 DNA: TGTGCCAGCAGGAGTAGCGGTTCAACTAATGAAAAACTGTTTTTT
CDR3 protein: CASRSSGSTNEKLFF

clone size: .
D gene: .
J gene: TRBJ1-5
V gene: TRBV7-3
CDR3 DNA: TGTGCCAGCAGCATCGACTCCAATCAGCCCCAGCATTTT
CDR3 protein: CASSIDSNQPQHF

clone size: once
D gene: .
J gene: TRBJ2-3
V gene: TRBV30
CDR3 DNA: TGTGCCTGGAGAGATCCCGGGACTCGAGATACGCAGTATTTT
CDR3 protein: CAWRDPGTRDTQYF

clone size: once
D gene: TRBD2
J gene: TRBJ2-2
V gene: TRBV3-1/TRBV3-2
CDR3 DNA: TGTGCCAGCAGCCCTAATTCCGGGACTAGCGGGGGTAAGGACGGGGAGCTGTTTTTT
CDR3 protein: CASSPNSGTSGGKDGELFF

clone size: .
D gene: TRBD2
J gene: TRBJ2-3
V gene: TRBV2
CDR3 DNA: TGTGCCAGCAGTGAACTAGCGGGGGAGGTCACAGATACGCAGTATTTT
CDR3 protein: CASSELAGEVTDTQYF

clone size: once
D gene: TRBD1
J gene: TRBJ2-1
V gene: TRBV29-1
CDR3 DNA: TGCAGCGTTGCGGCAGGGGGATCCAATGAGCAGTTCTTC
CDR3 protein: CSVAAGGSNEQFF

clone size: .
D gene: .
J gene: TRBJ2-7
V gene: TRBV7-8
CDR3 DNA: TGTGCCAGCAGCTTCAAGGGGATCGTGTACGAGCAGTACTTC
CDR3 protein: CASSFKGIVYEQYF

clone size: few
D gene: .
J gene: TRBJ1-6
V gene: TRBV21-1
CDR3 DNA: TGTGCCAGAGGGACAGATTGCAATTCACCCCTCCACTTT
CDR3 protein: CARGTDCNSPLHF

clone size: .
D gene: .
J gene: TRBJ1-5
V gene: TRBV12-5
CDR3 DNA: TGTGCTAGTGGTTTGGTACTAGTAGGGGGTGGGGGCAATCAGCCCCAGCATTTT
CDR3 protein: CASGLVLVGGGGNQPQHF

clone size: .
D gene: .
J gene: TRBJ1-5
V gene: TRBV15
CDR3 DNA: TGTGCCACCAGCAGAGATTTAACCGGGGGACGGCCCCAGCATTTT
CDR3 protein: CATSRDLTGGRPQHF

clone size: once
D gene: TRBD1
J gene: TRBJ1-2
V gene: TRBV4-3
CDR3 DNA: TGCGCCAGCAGCCAAGGGCTATCGGACAGGTCTAACTATGGCTACACCTTC
CDR3 protein: CASSQGLSDRSNYGYTF

clone size: .
D gene: TRBD1
J gene: TRBJ1-2
V gene: TRBV19
CDR3 DNA: TGTGCCAGCAATCGGGACAGGACCAACTACACCTTC
CDR3 protein: CASNRDRTNYTF

clone size: .
D gene: TRBD1
J gene: TRBJ1-1
V gene: TRBV19
CDR3 DNA: TGTGCCAGTAGTACGCGGACAGGATGGAAAACTGAAGCTTTCTTT
CDR3 protein: CASSTRTGWKTEAFF

clone size: .
D gene: .
J gene: TRBJ1-1
V gene: TRBV6-5
CDR3 DNA: TGTGCCAGCAGTTACGACAGACCGAACACTGAAGCTTTCTTT
CDR3 protein: CASSYDRPNTEAFF

clone size: once
D gene: .
J gene: TRBJ1-4
V gene: TRBV19
CDR3 DNA: TGTGCCAGTCGCCGACAGGACATTAATGAAAAACTGTTTTTT
CDR3 protein: CASRRQDINEKLFF

clone size: few
D gene: TRBD2
J gene: TRBJ2-5
V gene: TRBV28
CDR3 DNA: TGTGCCAGCAGCCCGCGGGGGGGAACGTATCAAGAGACCCAGTACTTC
CDR3 protein: CASSPRGGTYQETQYF

clone size: .
D gene: .
J gene: TRBJ2-2
V gene: TRBV5-1
CDR3 DNA: TGCGCCAGCAGCTCCCCAGGCGTGCTGTTTTTT
CDR3 protein: CASSSPGVLFF

clone size: many
D gene: .
J gene: TRBJ1-2
V gene: TRBV14
CDR3 DNA: TGTGCCAGCAGCCGTAACCAGGGGAACTTTCATGGCTACACCTTC
CDR3 protein: CASSRNQGNFHGYTF

clone size: .
D gene: .
J gene: TRBJ1-4
V gene: TRBV28
CDR3 DNA: TGTGCCAGCAGTTATAGGGGCCACCGGGCGGACGAAAAACTGTTTTTT
CDR3 protein: CASSYRGHRADEKLFF

clone size: .
D gene: .
J gene: TRBJ2-1
V gene: TRBV11-1
CDR3 DNA: TGTGCCAGCAGCTTAGCGGGGGGGCCCGGTTTTGAGCAGTTCTTC
CDR3 protein: CASSLAGGPGFEQFF

clone size: few
D gene: TRBD1
J gene: TRBJ1-2
V gene: TRBV29-1
CDR3 DNA: TGCAGCGGTACAGGGGCCGACTATGGCTACACCTTC
CDR3 protein: CSGTGADYGYTF

clone size: .
D gene: TRBD1
J gene: TRBJ1-5
V gene: TRBV5-1
CDR3 DNA: TGCGCCAGCAGCTTACCGGGACAGCCTAGGTTTGCTAGCAATCAGCCCCAGCATTTT
CDR3 protein: CASSLPGQPRFASNQPQHF

clone size: .
D gene: .
J gene: TRBJ1-1
V gene: TRBV7-2
CDR3 DNA: TGTGCCAGCAGCTTCGGGGGTAACACTGAAGCTTTCTTT
CDR3 protein: CASSFGGNTEAFF

clone size: once
D gene: TRBD1
J gene: TRBJ2-3
V gene: TRBV19
CDR3 DNA: TGTGCCAGTAGTACGGCAGGGGGCGGCACAGATACGCAGTATTTT
CDR3 protein: CASSTAGGGTDTQYF

clone size: .
D gene: .
J gene: TRBJ2-7
V gene: TRBV18
CDR3 DNA: TGTGCCAGCTCACCACGGGGGCTCGCTGGCTCCTACGAGCAGTACTTC
CDR3 protein: CASSPRGLAGSYEQYF

clone size: .
D gene: .
J gene: TRBJ1-1
V gene: TRBV7-8
CDR3 DNA: TGTGCCAGCAGCCCTAGCTTTTTATCTGAAGCTTTCTTT
CDR3 protein: CASSPSFLSEAFF

clone size: .
D gene: .
J gene: TRBJ1-6
V gene: TRBV27
CDR3 DNA: TGTGCCAGCAGTTTATCACCTCCGGGGGGGGGCAGTAATTCACCCCTCCACTTT
CDR3 protein: CASSLSPPGGGSNSPLHF

clone size: .
D gene: .
J gene: TRBJ2-3
V gene: TRBV18
CDR3 DNA: TGTGCCAGCTCACCAAACAGGGACGCAGATACGCAGTATTTT
CDR3 protein: CASSPNRDADTQYF

clone size: .
D gene: TRBD2
J gene: TRBJ2-1
V gene: TRBV4-1
CDR3 DNA: TGCGCCAGCAGCCAAGATTATAGCGGGGGGGCCAGGGAGCAGTTCTTC
CDR3 protein: CASSQDYSGGAREQFF

clone size: .
D gene: .
J gene: TRBJ2-1
V gene: TRBV12-3/TRBV12-4
CDR3 DNA: TGTGCCAGCAGTTTAGTTGCCTCCGGTGAGCAGTTCTTC
CDR3 protein: CASSLVASGEQFF

clone size: once
D gene: TRBD1
J gene: TRBJ1-2
V gene: TRBV30
CDR3 DNA: TGTGCCTCTCCGACAGGGGGCGGCTATGGCTACACCTTC
CDR3 protein: CASPTGGGYGYTF

clone size: .
D gene: TRBD1
J gene: TRBJ2-7
V gene: TRBV9
CDR3 DNA: TGTGCCAGCAGCGTTGGGACAGGGATAGACGAGCAGTACTTC
CDR3 protein: CASSVGTGIDEQYF

clone size: .
D gene: TRBD1
J gene: TRBJ1-1
V gene: TRBV30
CDR3 DNA: TGTGCCTGGAGTGTACAGGACAGGGGGCTTAGCACTGAAGCTTTCTTT
CDR3 protein: CAWSVQDRGLSTEAFF

clone size: .
D gene: .
J gene: TRBJ1-1
V gene: TRBV11-2
CDR3 DNA: TGTGCCAGCAGCTTAGTCTATGAAGCTTTCTTT
CDR3 protein: CASSLVYEAFF

clone size: .
D gene: .
J gene: TRBJ1-6
V gene: TRBV6-1
CDR3 DNA: TGTGCCAGCAGTGAAAAGATACTTCGGGACACGGCTAATTCACCCCTCCACTTT
CDR3 protein: CASSEKILRDTANSPLHF

clone size: .
D gene: .
J gene: TRBJ1-2
V gene: TRBV9
CDR3 DNA: TGTGCCAGCAGCGACCGGGACACTTCTAACTATGGCTACACCTTC
CDR3 protein: CASSDRDTSNYGYTF

clone size: .
D gene: .
J gene: TRBJ2-3
V gene: TRBV28
CDR3 DNA: TGTGCCAGCAGTTTAGGTGGACGGACTACTAGCACAGATACGCAGTATTTT
CDR3 protein: CASSLGGRTTSTDTQYF

clone size: .
D gene: .
J gene: TRBJ1-5
V gene: TRBV21-1
CDR3 DNA: TGTGCCAGCAGTATCCGCCCCGATCCCAGGAGCAATCAGCCCCAGCATTTT
CDR3 protein: CASSIRPDPRSNQPQHF

clone size: .
D gene: .
J gene: TRBJ1-3
V gene: TRBV6-1
CDR3 DNA: TGTGCCAGCAGTGAACAGTCTGGAAACACCATATATTTT
CDR3 protein: CASSEQSGNTIYF

clone size: .
D gene: TRBD2
J gene: TRBJ2-1
V gene: TRBV27
CDR3 DNA: TGTGCCAGCAGTTCCGGACTAGCGGGGGGGGAGCAGTTCTTC
CDR3 protein: CASSSGLAGGEQFF

clone size: .
D gene: .
J gene: TRBJ2-3
V gene: TRBV24-1
CDR3 DNA: TGTGCCACAGGGCTTTCTGGGACTAGCACAGATACGCAGTATTTT
CDR3 protein: CATGLSGTSTDTQYF